Sequencing of this T cell receptor beta chain was carried out in a study of cytomegalovirus exposure and HLA in healthy donors (dated by TCRdb to 2016 to 2017). Notes on the research overall: According to a later analysis, one platform produced both the roughly 120 validation repertoires and the 670 or so repertoires of the first cohort. The study aimed to test whether cataloging public T cell receptors could reveal signatures of past pathogen exposure. Along with the roughly 670-subject first cohort, a separate validation cohort of 120 different subjects was used. High-throughput TCR immunosequencing, statistical association of individual TCRs with disease status, and machine learning were combined to predict cytomegalovirus infection status.

Library construction relied on the immunoSEQ multiplex PCR assay. Turning to the authors' computational methods: To diagnose cytomegalovirus status from the catalog of TCR beta chain sequences, a statistical classification framework was built. This immuneACCESS table, as held by TCRdb, lists in-frame sequences with V and J called but not all clones. Of the missing ones, under half trace to an unresolved V gene in checked studies; the others have no known cause. The V and J calls and clone size come from that table; D and trimming were worked out from the DNA. The sample yields roughly 90,000 clones; approximately 93% were counted once. The ten largest make up around 1.1% of the sample. The CDR3 runs 15 amino acids, cysteine and phenylalanine included. The only DNA kept is the CDR3, 45 bases in frame from the first base. V is clipped by 3 bases and J by 3 bases, and the sequence between their germline boundaries is 16 bases long. Per the germline V gene, SGHRS is the CDR1 and YFSETQ is the CDR2.

The donors belonged to the validation cohort of 120 subjects, which was separate from the roughly 670-subject first cohort. The full study reports these points: Cytomegalovirus status was reported to be diagnosed by the classifier with high specificity and sensitivity in both the original and validation cohorts. Most TCR sequences were observed very rarely across donors, whereas some public TCRs were present in many individuals. The study listed 164 TCR beta chains as associated with cytomegalovirus. A later analysis found that TCRs clustered in the first cohort also tended to co-occur in the roughly 120 validation repertoires, with approximately 95% of cluster scores above 0. According to the authors, the approach could potentially be generalized to other disease states and immunological phenotypes. A few of the identified cytomegalovirus-associated TCR beta chains were confirmed in vitro to be specific for cytomegalovirus antigens. A later analysis had no HLA typing for the validation cohort, so co-occurrence there was scored across all 130 or so repertoires.

As regards this clone: What this receptor recognizes is not known. No qualities accompany the bases; no much larger clone lies one base away.

What was sequenced was PBMCs. This chain joins TRBV5-1 to TRBJ2-7; a tentative D call is TRBD1 (6 bases match). This clonotype was obtained from a woman in her 30s in good health and CMV-seropositive. The CDR3 in this case is CASSWTGTQSYEQYF. At the DNA level, the sequence is TGCGCCAGCAGCTGGACCGGGACACAAAGCTACGAGCAGTACTTC.